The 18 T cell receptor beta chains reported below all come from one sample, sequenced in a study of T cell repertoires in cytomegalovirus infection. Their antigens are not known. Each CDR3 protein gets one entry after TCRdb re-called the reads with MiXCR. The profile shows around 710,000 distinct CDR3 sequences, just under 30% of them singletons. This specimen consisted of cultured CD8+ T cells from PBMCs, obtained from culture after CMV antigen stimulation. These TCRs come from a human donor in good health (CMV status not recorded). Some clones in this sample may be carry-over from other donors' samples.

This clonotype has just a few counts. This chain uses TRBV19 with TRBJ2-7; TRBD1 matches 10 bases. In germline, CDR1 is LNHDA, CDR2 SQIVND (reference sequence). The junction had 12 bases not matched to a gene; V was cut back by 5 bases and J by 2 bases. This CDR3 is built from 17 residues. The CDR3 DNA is TGTGCCAGTAGTGGGAGGGACAGGGGTACTGCGACCTACGAGCAGTACTTC. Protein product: CASSGRDRGTATYEQYF.

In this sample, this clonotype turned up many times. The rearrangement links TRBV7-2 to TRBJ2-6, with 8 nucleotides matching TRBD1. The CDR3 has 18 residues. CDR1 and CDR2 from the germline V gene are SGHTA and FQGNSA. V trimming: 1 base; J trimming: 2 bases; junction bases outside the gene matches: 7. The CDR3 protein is CASSLEDRVAAGANVLTF. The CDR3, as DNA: TGTGCCAGCAGCTTAGAGGACAGGGTAGCGGCTGGGGCCAACGTCCTGACTTTC.

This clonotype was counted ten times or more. The CDR3 DNA sequence: TGTGCCAGCAGCTTAATAAGCGAGGTCTGGGAGACCCAGTACTTC. This encodes CASSLISEVWETQYF. V and J are TRBV11-2 and TRBJ2-5; D unresolved. The CDR3 spans 15 residues. V lost 2 bases, J lost 5 bases, and 15 bases lay in between. Germline V gene data show CDR1 as SGHAT and CDR2 as FQNNGV.

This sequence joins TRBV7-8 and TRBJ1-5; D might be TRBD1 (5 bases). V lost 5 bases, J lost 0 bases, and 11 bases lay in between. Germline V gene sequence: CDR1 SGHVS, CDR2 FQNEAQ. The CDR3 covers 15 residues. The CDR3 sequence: CASSTDSNSNQPQHF. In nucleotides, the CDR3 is TGTGCCAGCAGCACCGACAGCAATAGCAATCAGCCCCAGCATTTT.

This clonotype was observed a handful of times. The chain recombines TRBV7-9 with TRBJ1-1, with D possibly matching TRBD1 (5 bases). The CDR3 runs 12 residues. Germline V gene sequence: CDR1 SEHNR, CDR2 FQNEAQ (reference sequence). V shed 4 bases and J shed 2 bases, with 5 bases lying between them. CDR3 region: CASSWDNTEAFF. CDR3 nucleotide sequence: TGTGCCAGCAGCTGGGACAACACTGAAGCTTTCTTT. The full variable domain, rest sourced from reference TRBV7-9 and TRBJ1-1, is DTGVSQNPRHKITKRGQNVTFRCDPISEHNRLYWYRQTLGQGPEFLTYFQNEAQLEKSRLLSDRFSAERPKGSFSTLEIQRTEQGDSAMYLCASSWDNTEAFFGQGTRLTVV.

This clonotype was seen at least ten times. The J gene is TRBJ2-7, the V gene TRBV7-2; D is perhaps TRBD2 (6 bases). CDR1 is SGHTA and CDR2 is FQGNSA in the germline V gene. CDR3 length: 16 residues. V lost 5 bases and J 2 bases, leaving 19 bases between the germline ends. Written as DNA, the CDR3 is TGTGCCAGCAGCCTCAATGCGGGGAGCCCAGCCTACGAGCAGTACGTC. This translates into CASSLNAGSPAYEQYV.

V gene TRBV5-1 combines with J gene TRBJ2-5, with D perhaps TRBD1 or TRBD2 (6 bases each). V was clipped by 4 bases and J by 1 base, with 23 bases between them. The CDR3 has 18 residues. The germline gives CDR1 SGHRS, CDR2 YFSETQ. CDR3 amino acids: CASSQGKGGTHVQETQYF. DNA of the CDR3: TGCGCCAGCAGCCAAGGGAAGGGGGGCACTCACGTCCAAGAGACCCAGTACTTC.

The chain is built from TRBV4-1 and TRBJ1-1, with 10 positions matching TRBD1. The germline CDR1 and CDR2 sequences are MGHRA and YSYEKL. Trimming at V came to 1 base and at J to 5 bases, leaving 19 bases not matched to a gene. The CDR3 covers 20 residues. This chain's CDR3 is CASSQVWQSTGTGVWTEAFF. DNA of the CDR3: TGCGCCAGCAGCCAAGTTTGGCAATCAACCGGGACAGGGGTATGGACTGAAGCTTTCTTT.

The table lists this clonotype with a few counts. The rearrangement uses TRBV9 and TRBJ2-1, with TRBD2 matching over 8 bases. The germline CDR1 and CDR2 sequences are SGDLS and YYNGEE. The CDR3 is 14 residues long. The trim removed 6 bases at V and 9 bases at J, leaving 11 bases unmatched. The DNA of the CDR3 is TGTGCCAGCACCGGGGGGGCTCCTCGGGGTGAGCAGTTCTTC. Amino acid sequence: CASTGGAPRGEQFF.

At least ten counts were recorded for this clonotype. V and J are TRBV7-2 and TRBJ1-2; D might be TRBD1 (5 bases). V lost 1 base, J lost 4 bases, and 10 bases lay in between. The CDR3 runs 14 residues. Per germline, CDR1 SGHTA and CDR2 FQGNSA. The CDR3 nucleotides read TGTGCCAGCAGCTTAGGGCAGGGACCCTATGGCTACACCTTC. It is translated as CASSLGQGPYGYTF. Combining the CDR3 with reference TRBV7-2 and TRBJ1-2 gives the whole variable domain GAGVSQSPSNKVTEKGKDVELRCDPISGHTALYWYRQSLGQGLEFLIYFQGNSAPDKSGLPSDRFSAERTGGSVSTLTIQRTQQEDSAVYLCASSLGQGPYGYTFGSGTRLTVV.

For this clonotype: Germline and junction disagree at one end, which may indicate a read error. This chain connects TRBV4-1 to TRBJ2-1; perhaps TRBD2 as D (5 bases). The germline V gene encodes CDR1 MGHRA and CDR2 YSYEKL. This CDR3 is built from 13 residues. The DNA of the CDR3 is TGCGCCAGCAGCCAAGGAGGGTACAATGAGCAGTTATTC. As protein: CASSQGGYNEQLF.

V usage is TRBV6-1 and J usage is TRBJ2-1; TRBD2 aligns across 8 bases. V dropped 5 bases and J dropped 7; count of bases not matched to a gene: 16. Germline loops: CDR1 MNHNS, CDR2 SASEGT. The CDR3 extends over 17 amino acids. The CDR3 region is CASSYGPWPGGRNEQFF. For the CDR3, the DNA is TGTGCCAGCAGTTACGGTCCCTGGCCGGGGGGGCGGAATGAGCAGTTCTTC.

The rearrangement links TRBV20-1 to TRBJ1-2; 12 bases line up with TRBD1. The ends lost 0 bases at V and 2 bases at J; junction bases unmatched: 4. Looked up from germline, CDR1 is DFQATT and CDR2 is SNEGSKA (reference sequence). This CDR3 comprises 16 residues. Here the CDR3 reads CSARDRDRGLNYGYTF. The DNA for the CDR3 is TGCAGTGCTAGAGACCGGGACAGGGGGCTGAACTATGGCTACACCTTC.

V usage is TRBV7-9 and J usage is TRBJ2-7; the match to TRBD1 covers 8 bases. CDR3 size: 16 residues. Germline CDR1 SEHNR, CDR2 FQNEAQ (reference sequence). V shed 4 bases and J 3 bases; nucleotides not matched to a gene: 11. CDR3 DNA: TGTGCCAGCAGCTCCTTCGGACAGGGTGGGGACTACGAGCAGTACTTC. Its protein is CASSSFGQGGDYEQYF.

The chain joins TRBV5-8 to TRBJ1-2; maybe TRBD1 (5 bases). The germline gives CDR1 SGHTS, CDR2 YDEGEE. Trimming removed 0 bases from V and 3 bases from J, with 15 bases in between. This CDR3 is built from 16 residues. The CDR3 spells CASSLARRGLYYGYTF. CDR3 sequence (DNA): TGTGCCAGCAGCTTGGCCAGGAGGGGACTGTACTATGGCTACACCTTC.

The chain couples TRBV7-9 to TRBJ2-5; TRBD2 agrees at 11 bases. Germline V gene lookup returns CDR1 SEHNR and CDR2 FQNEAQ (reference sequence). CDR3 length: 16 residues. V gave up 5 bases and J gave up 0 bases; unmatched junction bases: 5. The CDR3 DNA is TGTGCCAGCAGCGTTCCTAGCGGGGGGTACCAAGAGACCCAGTACTTC. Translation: CASSVPSGGYQETQYF.

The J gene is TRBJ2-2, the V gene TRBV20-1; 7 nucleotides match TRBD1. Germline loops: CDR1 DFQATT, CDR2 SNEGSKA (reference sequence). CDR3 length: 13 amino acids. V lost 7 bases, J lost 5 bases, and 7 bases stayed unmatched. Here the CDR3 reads CSVPGQRTGELFF. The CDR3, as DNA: TGCAGTGTCCCGGGACAGAGAACCGGGGAGCTGTTTTTT.

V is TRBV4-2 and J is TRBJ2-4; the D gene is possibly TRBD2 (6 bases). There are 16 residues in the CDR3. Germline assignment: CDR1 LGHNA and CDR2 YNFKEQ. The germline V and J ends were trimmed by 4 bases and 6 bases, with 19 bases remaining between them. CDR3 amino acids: CASSRPAEGQRNIQYF. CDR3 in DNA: TGTGCCAGCAGCCGACCAGCGGAGGGGCAAAGAAACATTCAGTACTTC.